This T cell receptor beta chain derives from a study of control samples from healthy donors and cancer patients. The V end was cut by 6 bases, the J end by 4 bases, with 12 bases between. CDR1 and CDR2 (germline): MNHEY, SVGAGI. There are 13 residues in the CDR3. The method was immunoSEQ multiplex PCR; TCRdb's version includes in-frame clones alone and lacks a portion of them. The data hold about 120,000 clones, with approximately 92% observed a single time. The sequenced material came from PBMCs. V is TRBV6-5 and J is TRBJ1-2, with D unclear. This sequence originates from an older man with head and neck cancer. CDR3 region: CASSPGWPYGYTF. CDR3 coding DNA: TGTGCCAGCAGCCCCGGATGGCCCTATGGCTACACCTTC.